The 16 T cell receptor beta chains listed next were all sequenced from one sample in a study of blood T cells in healthy people across ages. Sample-barcoded 5' priming and a J-beta primer mix drove a second PCR of about 6 to 12 cycles. TCRdb processed the 5' RACE reads anew with MiXCR; each CDR3 protein has one entry. The sample includes hundreds of thousands of distinct CDR3 sequences, roughly 40% of them seen just once. Sequencing was carried out using blood. The receptors were sampled from a man aged 18 to 29 in good health.

V is TRBV5-1 and J is TRBJ1-1; D is uncertain. Germline-derived CDR1 and CDR2 are SGHRS and YFSETQ. V was shortened by 3 bases and J by 3 bases, with 18 bases between the two germline ends. The CDR3 spans 16 residues. CDR3 sequence (DNA): TGCGCCAGCAGCTCCTCTCCTCGTGGCGGGGACACTGAAGCTTTCTTT. Protein: CASSSSPRGGDTEAFF.

This clonotype appeared many times. The rearrangement joins TRBV27 to TRBJ2-3, with a possible D match to TRBD1 (6 bases). The germline V gene encodes CDR1 MNHEY and CDR2 SMNVEV (reference sequence). This CDR3 contains 14 residues. V was cut by 6 bases and J by 2 bases, with 12 bases left in between. For the CDR3, the DNA is TGTGCCAGCAGCCGGGACACCAACACAGATACGCAGTATTTT. It yields the protein CASSRDTNTDTQYF.

V gene TRBV5-1 combines with J gene TRBJ2-6; no definite D call. With 4 bases removed from V and 0 bases from J, the gap between germline ends came to 8 bases. The CDR3 consists of 15 residues. The germline V gene encodes CDR1 SGHRS and CDR2 YFSETQ. The CDR3: CASSGGDSGANVLTF. The CDR3, as DNA: TGCGCCAGCAGCGGTGGTGACTCTGGGGCCAACGTCCTGACTTTC.

The rearrangement links TRBV27 to TRBJ2-5; D ambiguous. Gene TRBJ2-7 matches the end of the DNA better, so the J call may be wrong. Germline assignment: CDR1 MNHEY and CDR2 SMNVEV (reference sequence). This CDR3 is built from 14 residues. CDR3 amino acids: CASSSAGKEDEQYF. The CDR3, as DNA: TGTGCCAGCAGTTCCGCCGGCAAAGAGGACGAGCAGTACTTC.

CDR3 residues: CATTQGGERGIGQPQHF. The CDR3 nucleotides read TGTGCCACCACCCAAGGCGGGGAGCGGGGGATTGGTCAGCCCCAGCATTTT. The V gene is TRBV6-2 or TRBV6-3, the J gene TRBJ1-5; D is possibly TRBD1 (5 bases). V was cut by 10 bases and J by 6 bases, with 28 bases left in between. Per germline, CDR1 MNHEY and CDR2 SVGEGT. This CDR3 region has 17 residues.

The gene calls are TRBV7-2 and TRBJ2-3; D is possibly TRBD2 (6 bases). This CDR3 contains 16 residues. Germline CDR1 and CDR2: SGHTA and FQGNSA. V lost 1 base and J 1 base, leaving 12 bases between the germline ends. CDR3: CASSLDVAGRTDTQYF. CDR3 bases: TGTGCCAGCAGCTTAGACGTTGCGGGGCGCACAGATACGCAGTATTTT.

This clonotype came up many times. The rearrangement links TRBV12-3 or TRBV12-4 to TRBJ1-2; TRBD1 agrees at 8 bases. The CDR3 runs 14 residues. Trimming took 6 bases from V and 4 from J; bases not matched to a gene: 7. CDR3 in amino acids: CASRPGGRGYGYTF. The CDR3 region has the DNA TGTGCCAGCAGGCCAGGGGGCCGCGGCTATGGCTACACCTTC.

This clonotype was observed a handful of times. V is TRBV4-3 and J is TRBJ1-1, with no clear D. The CDR3 covers 13 residues. V was trimmed by 4 bases and J by 12 bases, leaving 18 bases between them. Germline V CDR1 and CDR2: LGHNA, YSLEER. The CDR3 sequence is CASSPLGAGGTFF. The CDR3, as DNA: TGCGCCAGCAGCCCCCTTGGTGCAGGCGGAACTTTCTTT.

J is TRBJ2-3 and V is TRBV20-1; 11 bases fit TRBD2. J lost 4 bases, V lost 6 bases, and 12 bases had no gene match. CDR3 size: 16 residues. CDR1 and CDR2 (germline): DFQATT, SNEGSKA (reference sequence). In DNA form, the CDR3 reads TGCAGTGCAACCTCCCAGACTAGCGGGGCGTCAGATACGCAGTATTTT. Amino acids: CSATSQTSGASDTQYF.

This clonotype has at least ten counts. The rearrangement links TRBV7-2 to TRBJ2-5; the D is unclear. V lost 1 base to trimming and J lost 5 bases, with 11 bases between them. Germline lookup yields CDR1 SGHTA and CDR2 FQGNSA. The CDR3 has 14 residues. DNA for the CDR3: TGTGCCAGCAGCTTAGTGTCCGCCGGGGAGACCCAGTACTTC. Its protein product is CASSLVSAGETQYF.

As to this clonotype: It may be a read error: a sequence one base away is much more abundant. The chain employs TRBV15 and TRBJ2-5; a possible D gene is TRBD2 (6 bases). Germline V lookup: CDR1 LNHNV, CDR2 YYDKDF (reference sequence). V dropped 3 bases and J dropped 13 bases, with 21 bases sitting between them. The CDR3 length is 14 residues. CDR3 protein: CATSRDYESSERYF. CDR3 nucleotide sequence: TGTGCCACCAGCAGGGACTACGAGTCGAGCGAGCGGTACTTC.

This clonotype came up a few times. This rearrangement joins TRBV20-1 to TRBJ1-2; a possible D gene is TRBD1 (5 bases). Between the trimmed V and J ends, which lost 0 bases and 7 bases, there was a span of 12 bases. Germline V lookup: CDR1 DFQATT, CDR2 SNEGSKA (reference sequence). This CDR3 is 13 amino acids long. For the CDR3, the DNA is TGCAGTGCTAGAGAGGCGGGGGAGGCTGGCTACACCTTC. Its protein product is CSAREAGEAGYTF.

Many counts were recorded for this clonotype. This chain joins TRBV7-2 and TRBJ1-6, with a possible D match to TRBD1 (6 bases). V gave up 5 bases and J gave up 1 base, with 12 bases separating them. The germline V gene has CDR1 SGHTA and CDR2 FQGNSA. This CDR3 spans 16 amino acids. CDR3 sequence: CASSASQGSYNSPLHF. The CDR3 DNA sequence: TGTGCCAGCAGCGCCTCACAGGGATCCTATAATTCACCCCTCCACTTT.

This rearrangement joins TRBV27 to TRBJ1-1; 8 bases agree with TRBD1. V dropped 3 bases and J dropped 7; count of bases not matched to a gene: 4. Germline V gene lookup returns CDR1 MNHEY and CDR2 SMNVEV (reference sequence). The CDR3 loop spans 13 amino acids. The CDR3 here is CASSFRGPDEAFF. The CDR3 nucleotides are TGTGCCAGCAGTTTCAGGGGGCCTGATGAAGCTTTCTTT.

This clonotype has a handful of counts. The chain links TRBV6-1 to TRBJ2-3; D is unresolved. Germline assignment: CDR1 MNHNS and CDR2 SASEGT. The CDR3 contains 12 residues. V gave up 8 bases and J gave up 6 bases, with 12 bases separating them. The CDR3 loop reads CASAAGRDTQYF. CDR3 nucleotide sequence: TGTGCCAGCGCTGCAGGCAGGGATACGCAGTATTTT.

A single count supports this clonotype. Since a much larger clone is just one base distant, this may be a read error. The chain has TRBV4-1 and TRBJ2-1; D is perhaps TRBD1 (6 bases). This CDR3 is built from 16 residues. Germline V gene data show CDR1 as MGHRA and CDR2 as YSYEKL. V was cut by 3 bases and J by 13 bases, with 25 bases left in between. The CDR3 DNA sequence: TGCGCCAGCAGCCAGGGGTATATACAGGGCCAAGAGACCCAGTTCTTC. It encodes CASSQGYIQGQETQFF.